This T cell receptor beta chain was documented in a study of blood T cell repertoires in COVID-19 (dated by TCRdb to the early 2020s). About the study as a whole: Samples covering the acute and convalescent phases of COVID-19 were provided by collaborators in the United States, Italy and Spain. Samples were obtained from the ongoing ImmuneRACE study (first 160 participants) and from 1,254 subjects provided by 6 global collaborators. Subjects who had been exposed to COVID-19, were actively infected with it, or had recovered from it provided the deeply sampled blood TCRbeta repertoires that made up the dataset. Sample metadata almost always included a de-identified subject ID, COVID-19 status, age in years and sex. The repertoires were released in a freely available public database intended as a resource for research on the immune response to SARS-CoV-2. Where available, HLA class I and class II types were taken from metadata supplied by the sample provider and were not determined by assay-based typing. The material from the prospective study consisted of cDNA or gDNA derived from T cells, B-cell-depleted T cells, or PBMCs.

The germline V gene yields SGHAT for CDR1 and FQNNGV for CDR2. There are 15 amino acids in the CDR3, from cysteine to phenylalanine inclusive. Left in the record is the CDR3 DNA by itself, 45 bases read in frame from the first base. The V end loses 1 base and the J end loses 6 bases, and a stretch of 16 bases separates them. About this clone: It has no known antigen specificity. No quality values exist for individual bases; no much larger clone is one base distant.

Results and caveats for the whole study, not just this receptor: The quantity of clinical and demographic metadata differed by source and by participant and was supplied without curation.

Enrolling through a virtual design, the prospective study's participants ranged in age from roughly 18 to 95 years and lived across some 22 United States geographic areas. To assign participants to cohorts, the prospective study relied on clinical history that participants themselves reported in a screening survey and a study questionnaire. Recovered participants in ImmuneRACE Cohort 3 were defined by two consecutive negative NP/OP PCR tests, clearance by a healthcare professional, or resolution of symptoms. In the prospective study, mobile phlebotomists collected whole blood, serum and a nasopharyngeal or oropharyngeal swab from each participant. Over an approximately 2-month period, participants in the prospective study had the option of providing additional blood draws and questionnaires. Before DNA extraction, prospective study blood samples were shipped either frozen or at room temperature.

TCRbeta CDR3 regions were amplified from genomic DNA using the immunoSEQ Assay, a bias-controlled multiplex PCR. The study's own analysis went as follows. The number of nucleated cells in each sample was estimated from the amplification of reference gene primers within the assay. Sequence reads were collapsed and filtered to measure the absolute abundance of every unique TCRbeta CDR3 rearrangement. For each sample, productive Simpson clonality was calculated as the square root of Simpson's diversity index over productive rearrangements. This immuneACCESS table, as held by TCRdb, lists in-frame sequences with V and J called but not all clones. Of the missing ones, under half trace to an unresolved V gene in checked studies; the others have no known cause. V and J calls and clone size are as listed in that table; D and trimming were resolved from the DNA. A total of approximately 230,000 clones appear in this sample, about 80% of them only once. Of the sample, approximately 16% falls within the top ten clones.

Sequencing was done on a sample of PBMCs or T cells enriched from blood (not recorded which). This TCR derives from a middle-aged man who had recovered from COVID-19. The sequence links TRBV11-2 to TRBJ2-7, and possibly TRBD1, on 5 matching bases. The CDR3 protein is CASSLVQGVISEQYF. The nucleotide sequence is TGTGCCAGCAGCTTAGTGCAGGGTGTGATCTCCGAGCAGTACTTC.